This T cell receptor (beta chain) was captured in a study of human T cells and chemical hapten exposure. Sample time point: patch test 2, 6 weeks after DPC sensitization. Treatment in this sample: therapeutic diphenylcyclopropenone sensitization with weekly scalp DPC. Total RNA was isolated from unfractionated whole blood. Germline V gene lookup returns CDR1 KGHSH and CDR2 LQKENI. V was clipped by 3 bases and J by 3 bases, with 11 bases between them. This CDR3 is built from 14 residues. TCRdb analysed the RACE reads with MiXCR anew, one entry per CDR3 protein. The sample contains approximately 87,000 distinct CDR3 sequences, more than 9.5% of which appear only once.

The source was whole blood, collected in connection with sensitization to the hapten diphenylcyclopropenone (DPC). The receptor was derived from a woman aged 35 to 49 with alopecia areata. Some clones in this sample may be carry-over from other donors' samples. The genes are TRBV18 and TRBJ1-1; unclear D gene. Written as DNA, the CDR3 is TGTGCCAGCTCACCCCAGACGGGGTACACTGAAGCTTTCTTT. Protein product: CASSPQTGYTEAFF.